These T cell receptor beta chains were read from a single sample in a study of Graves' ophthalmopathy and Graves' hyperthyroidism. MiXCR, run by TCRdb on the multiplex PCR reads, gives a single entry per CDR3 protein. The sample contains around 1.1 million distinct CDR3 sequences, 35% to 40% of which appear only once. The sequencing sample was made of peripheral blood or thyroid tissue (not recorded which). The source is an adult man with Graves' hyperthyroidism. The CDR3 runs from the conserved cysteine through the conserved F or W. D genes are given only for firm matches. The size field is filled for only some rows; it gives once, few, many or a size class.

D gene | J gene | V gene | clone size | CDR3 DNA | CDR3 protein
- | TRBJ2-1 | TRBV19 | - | TGTGCCAGTAGTATTCTCCGTAAGCCTGCGGACGATAATGAGCAGTTCTTC | CASSILRKPADDNEQFF
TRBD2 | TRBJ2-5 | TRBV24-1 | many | TGTGCCACCAGTGATTCTCCGGGAGGCAAACTTGAGACCCAGTACTTC | CATSDSPGGKLETQYF
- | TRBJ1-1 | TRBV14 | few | TGTGCCAGCAGCCAACAGGACTGGAACACTGAAGCTTTCTTT | CASSQQDWNTEAFF
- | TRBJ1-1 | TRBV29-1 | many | TGCAGCGTGGGACCGATGAACACTGAAGCTTTCTTT | CSVGPMNTEAFF
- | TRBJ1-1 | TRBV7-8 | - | TGTGCCAGCAGCTCAAGGACAGAATTGATTGGAGCTTTCTTT | CASSSRTELIGAFF
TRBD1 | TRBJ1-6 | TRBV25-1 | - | TGTGCCAGCAGACACCAGGACAGGGGAGCTTCACCCCTCCACTTT | CASRHQDRGASPLHF
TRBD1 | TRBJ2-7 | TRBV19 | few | TGTACCAGTAGTAACAGGGGAAAAGACTACGAGCAGTACTTC | CTSSNRGKDYEQYF
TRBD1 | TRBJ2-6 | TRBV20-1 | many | TGCAGTGCTAGAGAATCGGACAGGGCTGGGGCCAACGTCCTGACTTTC | CSARESDRAGANVLTF
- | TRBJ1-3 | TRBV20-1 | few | TGCAGTGCGAGACCGGGATTCCTAAGTGCTGGAAACACCATATATTTT | CSARPGFLSAGNTIYF
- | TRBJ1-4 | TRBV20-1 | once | TGCAGTGCTAAAACCGGGACAGAAAAACTGTTTTTT | CSAKTGTEKLFF
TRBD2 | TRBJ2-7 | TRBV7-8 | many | TGTGCCAGCACCCAGGGGCTAGCGGGGGGCGGGTACGAGCAGTACTTC | CASTQGLAGGGYEQYF
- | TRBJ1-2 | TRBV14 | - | TGTGCCAGCTCGGCAGGGAAGTTCGGTGGCTACACCTTC | CASSAGKFGGYTF
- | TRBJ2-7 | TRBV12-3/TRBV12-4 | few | TGTGCCAGCAGTTTAACGAGCCCGAACTACGAGCAGTACTTC | CASSLTSPNYEQYF
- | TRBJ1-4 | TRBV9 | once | TGTGCTAGCCGCGGGGGGGAGTCAAGCGAAAAACTGTTTTTT | CASRGGESSEKLFF
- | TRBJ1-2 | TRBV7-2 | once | TGTGCCAGCAGCTTAAGGGCAGAGAGTAACTATGGCTACACCTTC | CASSLRAESNYGYTF
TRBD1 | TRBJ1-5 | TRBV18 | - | TGTGCCAGCTCACATACCGGGACAGGGAATCAGCCCCAGCATTTT | CASSHTGTGNQPQHF
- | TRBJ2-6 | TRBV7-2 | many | TGTGCCAGCAGCTTATTACAGTCTGAGGCCAACGTCCTGACTTTC | CASSLLQSEANVLTF
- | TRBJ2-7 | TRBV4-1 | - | TGCGCCAGCAGCCACGTCCCAGGGGACTACGAGCAGTACTTC | CASSHVPGDYEQYF
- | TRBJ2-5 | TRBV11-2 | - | TGTGCCAGCAGTTTCGGGCCGGAGACCCAGTACTTC | CASSFGPETQYF
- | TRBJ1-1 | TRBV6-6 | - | TGTGCCAGCAGCCCGGGGGGCCAAGCTTTCTTT | CASSPGGQAFF
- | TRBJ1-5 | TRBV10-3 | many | TGTGCCATCAGTGAGACAGGGCCTAATCAGCCCCAGCATTTT | CAISETGPNQPQHF
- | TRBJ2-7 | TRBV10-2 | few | TGTGCCAGCAGTTACCCCCCTAGGGAGCAGTACTTC | CASSYPPREQYF
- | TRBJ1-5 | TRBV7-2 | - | TGTGCCAGCAGCTCCGCCAATCCCGGGGATCAGCCCCAGCATTTT | CASSSANPGDQPQHF
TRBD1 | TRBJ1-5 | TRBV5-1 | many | TGCGCCAGCAGCTTCCGACCGGGACAGGGCGAGCCCCAGCATTTT | CASSFRPGQGEPQHF
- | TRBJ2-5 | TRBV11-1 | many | TGTGCCAGCAGCTCCCGAAGTAGGTGGGAGACCCAGTACTTC | CASSSRSRWETQYF
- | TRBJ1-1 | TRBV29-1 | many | TGCAGCGCTACCTACAAACAAGCTTTCTTT | CSATYKQAFF
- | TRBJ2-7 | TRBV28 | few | TGTGCCAGCAGTTTGGGACACAGGGTCGAGCAGTACTTC | CASSLGHRVEQYF
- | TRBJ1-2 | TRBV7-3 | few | TGTGCCAGCAGCCTAGGGCGAGGACCTAACTATGGCTACACCTTC | CASSLGRGPNYGYTF
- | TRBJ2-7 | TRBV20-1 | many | TGCAGTGCTAGGTGGGCGTCCTACGAGCAGTACTTC | CSARWASYEQYF
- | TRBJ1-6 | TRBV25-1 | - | TGTGCCAGCGGGGCATTTGGGAATTCACCCCTCCACTTT | CASGAFGNSPLHF
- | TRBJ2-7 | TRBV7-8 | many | TGTGCCAGCAGCCCCAGGTTAGCGGCTATCTACGAGCAGTACTTC | CASSPRLAAIYEQYF
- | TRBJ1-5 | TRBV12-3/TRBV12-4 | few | TGTGCCAGCAGTTTAGACAGTAACAATCAGCCCCAGCATTTT | CASSLDSNNQPQHF
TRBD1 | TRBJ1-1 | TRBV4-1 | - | TGCGCCAGCAGCCAAGGTCTCGGACAGGGGGGGAACACTGAAGCTTTCTTT | CASSQGLGQGGNTEAFF
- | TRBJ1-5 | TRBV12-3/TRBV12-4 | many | TGTGCCAGCAGCCCCGGGCCCCTAGGGCCCCAGCATTTT | CASSPGPLGPQHF
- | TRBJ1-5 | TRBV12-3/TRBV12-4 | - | TGTGCCAGCAGTTACCCAAGGGGGCCCCAGCATTTT | CASSYPRGPQHF
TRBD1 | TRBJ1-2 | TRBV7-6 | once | TGTGCCAGCAGCTCCCAGGGGGAATATGGCTACACCTTC | CASSSQGEYGYTF
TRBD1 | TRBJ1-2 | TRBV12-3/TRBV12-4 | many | TGTGCCAGCAGCGAACAGGGGTACTATGGCTACACCTTC | CASSEQGYYGYTF
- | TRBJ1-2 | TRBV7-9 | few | TGTGCCAGCAGCTCACCCAATCCAGGGGATGGCTACACCTTC | CASSSPNPGDGYTF
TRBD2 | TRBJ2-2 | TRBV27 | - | TGTGCCAGCAGCCAGACTAGCGGGAACACCGGGGAGCTGTTTTTT | CASSQTSGNTGELFF
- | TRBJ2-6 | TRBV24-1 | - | TGTGCCACCAGCGGAGGAGGGACCAACGTCCTGACTTTC | CATSGGGTNVLTF
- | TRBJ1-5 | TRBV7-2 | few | TGTGCCAGCAGTTACTCGATGGCCCATCAGCCCCAGCATTTT | CASSYSMAHQPQHF